This T cell receptor beta chain was sequenced during a study of cytomegalovirus exposure and HLA in healthy donors. Study observations and caveats: Testing in vitro showed a few CMV-associated chains specific for CMV antigens. It was shown in a later analysis that HLA-associated TCR beta chains were more clonally expanded than other, equally common chains. Reported findings show TCR beta sequences accurately forecast HLA-A and HLA-B alleles in most subjects.

The PCR used 60 Vbeta and 13 Jbeta primers. Measured with immunoSEQ multiplex PCR; TCRdb has only the in-frame clones, and not every one. The sample holds some 140,000 clones, more than 60% seen once. Notes on this clone: As yet, its antigen is unknown.

CDR3 length equals 15 residues. The J segment lost 3 bases and the V segment lost 5 bases, leaving 10 bases of the junction unmatched. Germline V gives CDR1 LNHDA, CDR2 SQIVND (reference sequence). The sequencing sample was made of PBMCs. The receptor was isolated from a woman aged 50 to 65 in good health and CMV-seropositive. The chain carries TRBV19 and TRBJ2-7; 7 nucleotides align to TRBD1. CDR3 in amino acids: CASSFKEDRIYEQYF. CDR3 DNA: TGTGCCAGTAGTTTCAAGGAGGACAGGATCTACGAGCAGTACTTC.